What follows describes a single T cell receptor beta chain. The antigen remains undetermined. Using immunoSEQ multiplex PCR, the repertoire was profiled, and TCRdb retains in-frame clones only, with some absent. The sample consists of approximately 200,000 clones, around four fifths of them appearing once. The data originate from a study of cytomegalovirus exposure and HLA in healthy donors. Study findings and constraints: Diagnosis of cytomegalovirus status made by the classifier reportedly showed high specificity and sensitivity.

The germline gives CDR1 SNHLY, CDR2 FYNNEI. This CDR3 has 15 residues. The V gene end was trimmed by 7 bases and the J gene end by 4 bases; junction bases not matched to a gene: 11. This receptor was taken from a young man in good health and CMV-seropositive. Input material: PBMCs. This chain links TRBV2 with TRBJ2-5; the match to TRBD1 covers 8 bases. Here the CDR3 reads CASMRFRQGRETQYF. DNA for the CDR3: TGTGCCAGCATGAGATTCCGACAGGGGAGAGAGACCCAGTACTTC.